The next 26 T cell receptor beta chains were all read from a single sample in a study of OX40 agonist ivuxolimab in advanced cancers. Clones were read by immunoSEQ multiplex PCR, and TCRdb kept only the in-frame ones, dropping some. This table holds about 81,000 clones, around four fifths found once. The sequences come from CD4+ or CD8+ T cells sorted from blood, collected in a trial of the OX40 agonist ivuxolimab. All receptors come from an adult with an advanced solid tumor such as melanoma, head and neck, liver or kidney cancer.

The CDR3: CASRGSSNSPLHF. DNA for the CDR3: TGTGCCAGCAGGGGTTCTAGTAATTCACCCCTCCACTTT. V is TRBV2 and J is TRBJ1-6; D gene ambiguous. The CDR3 has 13 amino acids. Trimming removed 6 bases at V and 6 bases at J, with 9 bases between. Germline V gene data show CDR1 as SNHLY and CDR2 as FYNNEI.

This rearrangement joins TRBV28 to TRBJ2-7, with D uncertain. This CDR3 is built from 13 residues. Trimming shortened V by 5 bases and J by 5 bases, and 13 bases separated the two germline ends. The germline V gene encodes CDR1 MDHEN and CDR2 SYDVKM. DNA for the CDR3: TGTGCCAGCAGTAGCCAGTGGGAAAACGAGCAGTACTTC. It codes for CASSSQWENEQYF.

V gene TRBV10-3 combines with J gene TRBJ1-5; D may be TRBD1 (5 bases). The CDR3 covers 12 residues. Germline V lookup: CDR1 ENHRY, CDR2 SYGVKD. Trimming cost V 8 bases and J 6 bases, with 11 bases left between them. CDR3 nucleotide sequence: TGTGCCATCCCGGGGGGAGCTCAGCCCCAGCATTTT. Its translation is CAIPGGAQPQHF.

This chain uses TRBV20-1 with TRBJ2-7; D unclear. Trimming took 3 bases from V and 6 from J, leaving 9 bases between them. In germline, CDR1 is DFQATT, CDR2 SNEGSKA (reference sequence). The CDR3 is made up of 11 amino acids. The CDR3 sequence is CSASHPGEQYV. The CDR3 DNA follows: TGCAGTGCTAGTCACCCGGGCGAGCAGTACGTC.

The chain is built from TRBV11-2 and TRBJ2-5; possible D gene TRBD2, 5 bases. V dropped 1 base and J dropped 4 bases, with 10 bases sitting between them. CDR1 is SGHAT, CDR2 FQNNGV, per germline. The CDR3 is 14 amino acids. In nucleotides, the CDR3 is TGTGCCAGCAGCTTAGCTCCGGGGTCAGAGACCCAGTACTTC. Translating gives CASSLAPGSETQYF.

The chain has TRBV7-2 and TRBJ1-6; no clear D gene. V lost 1 base and J lost 6, with 7 bases in between. Germline V gives CDR1 SGHTA, CDR2 FQGNSA. This CDR3 region has 14 residues. The CDR3 nucleotides read TGTGCCAGCAGCTTAGACGGAATTAATTCACCCCTCCACTTT. Translation: CASSLDGINSPLHF.

The chain joins TRBV11-3 to TRBJ2-4; D remains unclear. CDR1 and CDR2 from the germline V gene are SGHNT and YENEEA. CDR3 length: 13 amino acids. Trimming took 2 bases from V and 8 from J, leaving 10 bases between them. Here the CDR3 DNA reads TGTGCCAGCAGCTTAAGACCGCAGGACATTCAGTACTTC. It yields the protein CASSLRPQDIQYF.

The chain's CDR3 is CASSSERLAGYYEQYF. CDR3 nucleotide sequence: TGTGCCAGCAGCTCAGAACGACTAGCGGGATACTACGAGCAGTACTTC. The V call is TRBV27, the J call TRBJ2-7; TRBD2 agrees at 11 bases. The CDR3 sequence is 16 residues long. CDR1 is MNHEY and CDR2 is SMNVEV in the germline V gene (reference sequence). With V trimmed by 6 bases and J by 3 bases, 10 bases remained unmatched.

The V and J genes are TRBV7-2 and TRBJ2-2; maybe TRBD2 (5 bases). The germline V and J ends were trimmed by 5 bases and 1 base, with 11 bases remaining between them. The length of the CDR3 is 15 residues. Germline CDR1 is SGHTA and CDR2 is FQGNSA. Here the CDR3 DNA reads TGTGCCAGCAGCGAGACCGCGGGGAACACCGGGGAGCTGTTTTTT. This translates into CASSETAGNTGELFF.

This chain links TRBV9 with TRBJ1-1; 7 bases agree with TRBD1. Germline V gene sequence: CDR1 SGDLS, CDR2 YYNGEE. The junction had 2 bases not matched to a gene; V was cut back by 3 bases and J by 3 bases. The CDR3 spans 13 residues. The CDR3 bases are TGTGCCAGCAGCGGGACAGGATACACTGAAGCTTTCTTT. Protein sequence: CASSGTGYTEAFF.

This clone was counted a few times. The genes are TRBV19 and TRBJ1-5; weak D call: TRBD1 (6 bases). CDR3 length equals 16 residues. Trimming cost V 0 bases and J 4 bases, with 13 bases left between them. Per germline, CDR1 LNHDA and CDR2 SQIVND (reference sequence). The CDR3 loop is CASSIDWGQVNQPQHF. CDR3 bases: TGTGCCAGTAGTATAGATTGGGGGCAGGTAAATCAGCCCCAGCATTTT.

This chain uses TRBV5-6 with TRBJ2-7; D is uncertain. V dropped 4 bases and J dropped 2 bases, with 13 bases sitting between them. The CDR3 sequence is 14 residues long. CDR1 and CDR2 (germline): SGHDT, YYEEEE. In DNA, the CDR3 is TGTGCCAGCAGCCCGGGCGGTTGGACCTACGAGCAGTACGTC. Residues: CASSPGGWTYEQYV.

This clone appeared a few times. This chain uses TRBV2 with TRBJ1-5; possibly TRBD1 for D (6 bases). This CDR3 contains 13 residues. CDR1 and CDR2 (germline): SNHLY, FYNNEI. The ends were cut back, 6 bases at V and 6 bases at J, with 12 bases in the middle. The chain's CDR3 is CASRGGPGQPQHF. In DNA, the CDR3 is TGTGCCAGCAGGGGGGGCCCTGGTCAGCCCCAGCATTTT.

The chain is built from TRBV7-2 and TRBJ1-6; D unresolved. Per germline, CDR1 SGHTA and CDR2 FQGNSA. Trimming took off 0 bases at V and 6 bases at J, with 6 bases between the two ends. The CDR3 length is 14 residues. The CDR3 bases are TGTGCCAGCAGCTTAGCAACAGCTAATTCACCCCTCCACTTT. Protein product: CASSLATANSPLHF.

On this clone: The junction departs from the called germline gene at one end, perhaps through a read error. The J gene is TRBJ2-2, the V gene TRBV7-7; D is possibly TRBD2 (6 bases). Germline CDR1 is SSHAT and CDR2 is FNYEAQ (reference sequence). The CDR3 loop spans 13 amino acids. The CDR3 reads CASSLIGSGELFF. The CDR3 nucleotides read TGTGCTAGCAGCTTAATCGGGAGCGGGGAGCTGTTTTTT.

V gene TRBV4-1 combines with J gene TRBJ1-5, with 8 bases fitting TRBD1. V shed 4 bases, J shed 3 bases, and the junction held 5 bases outside the gene matches. Germline CDR1 MGHRA, CDR2 YSYEKL. There are 15 residues in the CDR3. The CDR3 is CASSRGQGINQPQHF. The CDR3 bases are TGCGCCAGCAGCCGAGGACAGGGAATCAATCAGCCCCAGCATTTT.

This clone appeared a single time. The chain carries TRBV2 and TRBJ2-5, with 8 nucleotides matching TRBD2. With 6 bases clipped from V and 0 bases from J, the junction kept 9 bases outside the gene matches. Germline V gene sequence: CDR1 SNHLY, CDR2 FYNNEI. The CDR3 length is 16 residues. CDR3 in DNA: TGTGCCAGCAGAAGCCGGGCTAGCGGGTACCAAGAGACCCAGTACTTC. It encodes CASRSRASGYQETQYF.

The chain carries TRBV11-2 and TRBJ2-5; no reliable D call. The CDR3 is 14 amino acids. Germline V gene sequence: CDR1 SGHAT, CDR2 FQNNGV. The V end lost 0 bases, the J end lost 0 bases, and 5 bases lay between the germline ends. DNA of the CDR3: TGTGCCAGCAGCTTAGACAGGTACCAAGAGACCCAGTACTTC. Amino acids: CASSLDRYQETQYF.

This chain uses TRBV16 with TRBJ1-5; D ambiguous. This CDR3 has 16 residues. Per germline, CDR1 KGHSY and CDR2 FQNENV. V was cut by 2 bases and J by 0 bases, with 11 bases left in between. This CDR3 reads CASSQRGSYSNQPQHF. The CDR3 bases are TGTGCCAGCAGCCAACGAGGGAGTTATAGCAATCAGCCCCAGCATTTT.

The chain uses TRBV5-5 and TRBJ1-2; D is uncertain. V was shortened by 0 bases and J by 5 bases, with 8 bases between the two germline ends. This CDR3 is 13 amino acids long. Germline CDR1 and CDR2: SGHKS and YYEKEE (reference sequence). The CDR3 sequence: CASSLVEIYGYTF. As DNA, the CDR3 is TGTGCCAGCAGCTTGGTAGAAATTTATGGCTACACCTTC.

The rearrangement links TRBV2 to TRBJ1-5, with D uncertain. Germline assignment: CDR1 SNHLY and CDR2 FYNNEI. The V end was cut by 2 bases, the J end by 1 base, with 6 bases between. The CDR3 is made up of 14 amino acids. The CDR3 reads CASSESSSNQPQHF. Here the CDR3 DNA reads TGTGCCAGCAGTGAATCCAGCAGCAATCAGCCCCAGCATTTT.

This chain joins TRBV28 and TRBJ1-6; 7 bases are shared with TRBD1. Germline V gives CDR1 MDHEN, CDR2 SYDVKM. V was pared by 4 bases and J by 7 bases, with 10 bases of the junction left unmatched. The CDR3 totals 16 residues. CDR3 region: CASSSLRDSSNSPLHF. DNA for the CDR3: TGTGCCAGCAGTTCACTACGGGACAGCTCGAATTCACCCCTCCACTTT. The whole variable domain, filled in from reference TRBV28 and TRBJ1-6, reads DVKVTQSSRYLVKRTGEKVFLECVQDMDHENMFWYRQDPGLGLRLIYFSYDVKMKEKGDIPEGYSVSREKKERFSLILESASTNQTSMYLCASSSLRDSSNSPLHFGNGTRLTVT.

The chain links TRBV19 to TRBJ1-5; D may be TRBD1 (5 bases). The CDR3 consists of 16 residues. Per the germline V gene, CDR1 is LNHDA and CDR2 is SQIVND (reference sequence). V shed 7 bases and J shed 4 bases, with 20 bases lying between them. The CDR3 DNA is TGTGCCAGTAAGGAGCCGACAGCTGCTGGAAATCAGCCCCAGCATTTT. Encoded protein: CASKEPTAAGNQPQHF.

This clone was seen just once. At one of its ends the junction is not consistent with the germline gene, which may arise from a read error. This rearrangement joins TRBV5-6 to TRBJ1-2, with 9 bases lining up with TRBD1. CDR1 is SGHDT and CDR2 is YYEEEE in the germline V gene. The CDR3 is 15 amino acids. The CDR3 DNA sequence: TGTGCCAGCACCTTGGGGACAGGGAGCAACTATGGCTACACCTTC. Translated: CASTLGTGSNYGYTF. The variable domain in full, with the rest retrieved from reference TRBV5-6 and TRBJ1-2, is DAGVTQSPTHLIKTRGQQVTLRCSPKSGHDTVSWYQQALGQGPQFIFQYYEEEERQRGNFPDRFSGHQFPNYSSELNVNALLLGDSALYLCASTLGTGSNYGYTFGSGTRLTVV.

The CDR3 DNA is TGTGCCAGCAGGGCCGGGCAGGGGGCAGGGACTGAAGCTTTCTTT. Translated: CASRAGQGAGTEAFF. The rearrangement joins TRBV28 to TRBJ1-1; the match to TRBD1 covers 8 bases. V dropped 6 bases and J dropped 5; count of bases not matched to a gene: 11. The length of the CDR3 is 15 residues. CDR1 MDHEN and CDR2 SYDVKM come from the germline V gene.

DNA of the CDR3: TGTGCCAGCAGTTTCTCGACAGGGGATGAGTACGAGCAGTACTTC. Translation: CASSFSTGDEYEQYF. The V call is TRBV27, the J call TRBJ2-7; 8 bases map to TRBD1. The germline V gene encodes CDR1 MNHEY and CDR2 SMNVEV (reference sequence). Trimming removed 3 bases from V and 4 bases from J; junction bases left unmatched: 8. This CDR3 is 15 amino acids long.